The rows below give T cell receptor beta chains drawn from one sample of a study of blood T cell repertoires in COVID-19. Profiled with immunoSEQ multiplex PCR; TCRdb holds only in-frame clones, not every one. The sample carries fewer than 100,000 clones, 85% to 90% recorded once. Material: peripheral blood. The receptors derive from a man of 80 years or more in a cohort sampled during active COVID-19. Both conserved end residues are part of each CDR3. Fields, in order: V gene, D gene, clone size, J gene, CDR3 protein, CDR3 DNA. D genes are given only for firm matches. Clone size is given for some rows only: seen once, a few or many times, or a class if the clone is expanded.

TRBV5-5	NA	NA	TRBJ1-1	CASSWASGAEAFF	TGTGCCAGCAGCTGGGCCTCAGGGGCTGAAGCTTTCTTT
TRBV3-1/TRBV3-2	NA	NA	TRBJ1-4	CASSQDEGASNEKLFF	TGTGCCAGCAGCCAAGATGAAGGGGCCTCTAATGAAAAACTGTTTTTT
TRBV2	TRBD1	NA	TRBJ2-5	CASIQQGQETQYF	TGTGCCAGCATTCAACAGGGGCAGGAGACCCAGTACTTC
TRBV14	NA	NA	TRBJ2-7	CASSQDSVRAAYEQYF	TGTGCCAGCAGCCAAGATTCGGTCAGGGCCGCCTACGAGCAGTACTTC
TRBV7-9	TRBD2	NA	TRBJ2-5	CASSFSAGGQETQYF	TGTGCCAGCAGCTTCTCAGCGGGGGGGCAAGAGACCCAGTACTTC
TRBV19	NA	NA	TRBJ1-6	CASSTTLNNSPLHF	TGTGCCAGTAGTACAACATTAAATAATTCACCCCTCCACTTT
TRBV5-1	NA	NA	TRBJ1-6	CASSLDTANSPLHF	TGCGCCAGCAGCTTGGATACAGCCAATTCACCCCTCCACTTT
TRBV18	NA	NA	TRBJ2-7	CASSTGRGDTYEQYF	TGTGCCAGCTCCACGGGCAGGGGCGACACCTACGAGCAGTACTTC
TRBV28	TRBD1	few	TRBJ1-2	CASSRGQGRGYTF	TGTGCCAGCAGCCGTGGACAGGGAAGGGGCTACACCTTC
TRBV19	NA	NA	TRBJ1-1	CASSSQEFTEAFF	TGTGCCAGTAGTTCACAGGAATTCACTGAAGCTTTCTTT
TRBV9	NA	NA	TRBJ2-2	CASSARRGSGTGELFF	TGTGCCAGCAGCGCCCGTCGGGGTAGTGGAACCGGGGAGCTGTTTTTT
TRBV2	TRBD2	NA	TRBJ2-1	CASSRLSGGEFSSYNEQFF	TGTGCCAGCAGCAGGCTAAGCGGGGGTGAGTTTAGCTCCTACAATGAGCAGTTCTTC
TRBV15	NA	few	TRBJ1-2	CATSRDRVGYTF	TGTGCCACCAGCAGAGATCGGGTTGGCTACACCTTC
TRBV19	NA	NA	TRBJ2-3	CASRGLRTDTQYF	TGTGCCAGTAGGGGGCTGCGGACAGATACGCAGTATTTT
TRBV10-3	TRBD1	once	TRBJ1-2	CAISRPGQPYGYTF	TGTGCCATCAGTCGGCCGGGACAGCCCTATGGCTACACCTTC
TRBV10-3	TRBD1	NA	TRBJ1-6	CAISGFDRDSYNSPLHF	TGTGCCATCAGTGGCTTCGACAGGGACTCCTATAATTCACCCCTCCACTTT